Shown below are 29 T cell receptor beta chains from a single sample sequenced in a study of OX40 agonist ivuxolimab in advanced cancers. The assay was immunoSEQ multiplex PCR, and TCRdb's table has in-frame clones only and misses some. Among about 28,000 clones, approximately 88% were seen once, and the ten largest hold around 17%. This specimen consisted of CD4+ or CD8+ T cells sorted from blood, obtained in a trial of the OX40 agonist ivuxolimab. Receptor source: an adult with an advanced solid tumor such as melanoma, head and neck, liver or kidney cancer.

V and J are TRBV13 and TRBJ1-4, with TRBD1 identical over 7 bases. Trimming took 5 bases from V and 4 from J; bases not matched to a gene: 4. Germline assignment: CDR1 PRHDT and CDR2 FYEKMQ (reference sequence). The CDR3 is 14 amino acids. The CDR3 nucleotides are TGTGCCAGCAGCCCGGGACAGTATAATGAAAAACTGTTTTTT. It yields the protein CASSPGQYNEKLFF.

The CDR3 DNA reads TGTGCCACCAGCACAGCCCGGGCCCCAACTGGAAACACCATATATTTT. Residues: CATSTARAPTGNTIYF. The chain has TRBV15 and TRBJ1-3, with D hard to call. V lost 4 bases and J lost 2, with 15 bases in between. Germline CDR1 and CDR2: LNHNV and YYDKDF (reference sequence). This CDR3 has 16 amino acids.

This sequence joins TRBV28 and TRBJ1-2, with D perhaps matching TRBD1 (6 bases). The ends were cut back, 7 bases at V and 5 bases at J, with 17 bases in the middle. CDR3 length equals 14 residues. In germline, CDR1 is MDHEN, CDR2 SYDVKM. As DNA, the CDR3 is TGTGCCAGCAAACCAGAGGGACACTTATATGGCTACACCTTC. Translated, it gives CASKPEGHLYGYTF.

The V call is TRBV7-9, the J call TRBJ2-1; D gene unclear. V lost 0 bases, J lost 7 bases, and 4 bases lay in between. CDR1 and CDR2 (germline): SEHNR, FQNEAQ (reference sequence). The CDR3 runs 12 residues. The CDR3 bases are TGTGCCAGCAGCTTAGCGGTAAATGAGCAGTTCTTC. Its translation: CASSLAVNEQFF.

V usage is TRBV19 and J usage is TRBJ1-1; 7 bases fit TRBD1. V gave up 1 base and J gave up 7 bases; unmatched junction bases: 3. The CDR3 covers 13 residues. Germline assignment: CDR1 LNHDA and CDR2 SQIVND (reference sequence). The CDR3 DNA reads as TGTGCCAGTAGTATAGGGACAGGCTTTGAAGCTTTCTTT. This encodes CASSIGTGFEAFF.

The chain has TRBV4-1 and TRBJ1-2; no clear D gene. V was clipped by 2 bases and J by 1 base, with 5 bases between them. CDR3 length: 13 amino acids. Germline loops: CDR1 MGHRA, CDR2 YSYEKL. CDR3 in amino acids: CASSQPSNYGYTF. CDR3 DNA: TGCGCCAGCAGCCAACCAAGTAACTATGGCTACACCTTC.

The chain links TRBV7-6 to TRBJ2-2; no clear D. CDR3 length: 13 residues. Trimming cost V 0 bases and J 6 bases, with 5 bases left between them. Germline CDR1 SGHVS, CDR2 FNYEAQ. The CDR3 loop is CASSLARPGELFF. DNA of the CDR3: TGTGCCAGCAGCTTAGCCAGGCCCGGGGAGCTGTTTTTT.

The chain recombines TRBV7-9 with TRBJ2-1; no clear D gene. Trimming took 4 bases from V and 10 from J, leaving 14 bases between them. This CDR3 has 13 amino acids. In germline, CDR1 is SEHNR, CDR2 FQNEAQ (reference sequence). The CDR3 nucleotides read TGTGCCAGCAGCTCAATTACCCCGACAGAGCAGTTCTTC. The encoded protein is CASSSITPTEQFF.

The chain employs TRBV10-2 and TRBJ2-3; D possibly corresponds to TRBD2 (7 bases). Trimming removed 4 bases at V and 2 bases at J, with 13 bases between. The CDR3 loop spans 15 amino acids. CDR1 is WSHSY, CDR2 SAAADI, per germline. CDR3 in DNA: TGCGCCAGCAGTGGGGGTCGGGGGGCCACAGATACGCAGTATTTT. Its translation: CASSGGRGATDTQYF.

V is TRBV29-1 and J is TRBJ1-2; no clear D gene. There are 17 residues in the CDR3. Germline lookup yields CDR1 SQVTM and CDR2 ANQGSEA. Trimming took off 0 bases at V and 2 bases at J, with 19 bases between the two ends. CDR3 loop: CSVEEWPVMGINYGYTF. DNA for the CDR3: TGCAGCGTTGAAGAGTGGCCCGTGATGGGAATCAACTATGGCTACACCTTC.

This sequence joins TRBV30 and TRBJ2-1; 10 nucleotides agree with TRBD2. This CDR3 comprises 17 residues. Germline CDR1 and CDR2: GTSNPN and SVGIG (reference sequence). V gave up 4 bases and J gave up 0 bases; unmatched junction bases: 9. The CDR3 reads CAWTQAGGAPSYNEQFF. In DNA form, the CDR3 reads TGTGCCTGGACTCAAGCGGGGGGGGCGCCCTCCTACAATGAGCAGTTCTTC. Full variable domain (rest looked up from reference TRBV30 and TRBJ2-1): SQTIHQWPATLVQPVGSPLSLECTVEGTSNPNLYWYRQAAGRGLQLLFYSVGIGQISSEVPQNLSASRPQDRQFILSSKKLLLSDSGFYLCAWTQAGGAPSYNEQFFGPGTRLTVL.

The gene calls are TRBV6-5 and TRBJ1-5; tentative D call: TRBD1 (5 bases). This CDR3 region has 15 residues. Germline lookup yields CDR1 MNHEY and CDR2 SVGAGI. V lost 2 bases, J lost 6 bases, and 14 bases lay in between. CDR3 region: CASSYMQGVGQPQHF. For the CDR3, the DNA is TGTGCCAGCAGTTACATGCAGGGTGTGGGTCAGCCCCAGCATTTT.

A single count supports this clone. This rearrangement joins TRBV5-1 to TRBJ1-2; no clear D. The CDR3 is 12 residues long. V was cut by 6 bases and J by 4 bases, with 10 bases left in between. Germline-derived CDR1 and CDR2 are SGHRS and YFSETQ. CDR3 nucleotides: TGCGCCAGCAAAGATGCGGCCTATGGCTACACCTTC. Translated, it gives CASKDAAYGYTF.

This clone has a handful of counts. The chain uses TRBV7-2 and TRBJ2-7; 7 nucleotides line up with TRBD1. The V gene end was trimmed by 5 bases and the J gene end by 4 bases; junction bases not matched to a gene: 11. CDR1 is SGHTA and CDR2 is FQGNSA in the germline V gene. The length of the CDR3 is 15 residues. CDR3 sequence (DNA): TGTGCCAGCAGCCTACGGGACAGCTCGGGGTACGAGCAGTACTTC. Its protein is CASSLRDSSGYEQYF.

The chain joins TRBV10-3 to TRBJ1-1, with a tentative D call TRBD1 (5 bases). This CDR3 region has 16 residues. Trimming pared 0 bases from V and 1 base from J, leaving 12 bases between. Germline V gene lookup returns CDR1 ENHRY and CDR2 SYGVKD. Written as DNA, the CDR3 is TGTGCCATCAGTGAGTCGACCGGGACCGAGAACACTGAAGCTTTCTTT. This sequence encodes CAISESTGTENTEAFF.

J is TRBJ2-1 and V is TRBV28, with a tentative D call TRBD2 (5 bases). Germline CDR1 reads MDHEN; CDR2 reads SYDVKM. V was pared by 5 bases and J by 4 bases, with 15 bases between. The CDR3 runs to 15 residues. This chain's CDR3 is CASSDPLRGYNEQFF. The CDR3 bases are TGTGCCAGCAGTGACCCCCTTCGGGGTTACAATGAGCAGTTCTTC. The whole variable domain, filled in from reference TRBV28 and TRBJ2-1, reads DVKVTQSSRYLVKRTGEKVFLECVQDMDHENMFWYRQDPGLGLRLIYFSYDVKMKEKGDIPEGYSVSREKKERFSLILESASTNQTSMYLCASSDPLRGYNEQFFGPGTRLTVL.

Comments on this clone: The same CDR3 can be traced to other DNA sequences in this sample. This chain uses TRBV6-5 with TRBJ2-1, with TRBD2 matching over 9 bases. The CDR3 runs 16 residues. Per germline, CDR1 MNHEY and CDR2 SVGAGI. V gave up 0 bases and J gave up 0 bases; unmatched junction bases: 0. DNA for the CDR3: TGTGCCAGCAGTTACTCAGCGGGGGGCTCCTACAATGAGCAGTTCTTC. Translation: CASSYSAGGSYNEQFF.

The chain joins TRBV19 to TRBJ2-1; perhaps TRBD1 as D (6 bases). Germline CDR1 reads LNHDA; CDR2 reads SQIVND (reference sequence). The CDR3 spans 13 residues. The germline V and J ends were trimmed by 3 bases and 6 bases, with 9 bases remaining between them. Written as DNA, the CDR3 is TGTGCCAGTAGTATTTCAGGGGCCAATGAGCAGTTCTTC. Translated: CASSISGANEQFF.

The chain has TRBV27 and TRBJ1-5, with D perhaps TRBD1 (5 bases). The length of the CDR3 is 15 residues. Deletions cut 3 bases from V and 0 bases from J, with 9 bases between. Looked up from germline, CDR1 is MNHEY and CDR2 is SMNVEV (reference sequence). CDR3 protein: CASSLWGSSNQPQHF. The CDR3 bases are TGTGCCAGCAGTTTGTGGGGCTCTAGCAATCAGCCCCAGCATTTT.

The chain combines TRBV14 with TRBJ1-1, with D possibly TRBD1 on 6 matching bases. V gave up 4 bases and J gave up 1 base, with 7 bases separating them. Germline CDR1 and CDR2: SGHDN and FVKESK. The CDR3 is made up of 13 amino acids. CDR3 loop: CASSPQGNTEAFF. DNA for the CDR3: TGTGCCAGCAGCCCACAGGGGAACACTGAAGCTTTCTTT.

This chain uses TRBV7-6 with TRBJ2-7; weak D call: TRBD2 (6 bases). Per the germline V gene, CDR1 is SGHVS and CDR2 is FNYEAQ. The CDR3 sequence is 15 residues long. V was pared by 0 bases and J by 6 bases, with 15 bases between. CDR3 DNA sequence: TGTGCCAGCAGCTTAGCCATGGGGACTCTCCTCGAGCAGTACTTC. This sequence encodes CASSLAMGTLLEQYF.

This rearrangement joins TRBV4-1 to TRBJ2-1; D gene uncertain. V lost 6 bases and J 3 bases, leaving 15 bases between the germline ends. This CDR3 region has 15 residues. Germline values: CDR1 MGHRA, CDR2 YSYEKL. The CDR3 loop reads CASRGNWGGYNEQFF. The CDR3 DNA follows: TGCGCCAGCAGGGGGAACTGGGGTGGCTACAATGAGCAGTTCTTC.

This chain uses TRBV12-5 with TRBJ2-7, with TRBD1 matching 8 bases. V shed 6 bases, J shed 5 bases, and the junction held 15 bases outside the gene matches. CDR1 and CDR2 from the germline V gene are LGHNT and FRNRAP. The CDR3 extends over 16 amino acids. The CDR3: CASGWNPGQGANEQYF. CDR3 bases: TGTGCTAGTGGATGGAACCCTGGACAGGGTGCCAACGAGCAGTACTTC.

This chain uses TRBV19 with TRBJ1-1, with D perhaps matching TRBD1 (6 bases). The V end lost 8 bases, the J end lost 1 base, and 11 bases lay between the germline ends. The CDR3 has 13 residues. From germline, CDR1 is LNHDA and CDR2 SQIVND (reference sequence). The CDR3 DNA reads TGTGCCAGTGGGGGCTACGGGAACACTGAAGCTTTCTTT. Protein product: CASGGYGNTEAFF.

The gene calls are TRBV5-1 and TRBJ1-4; D is perhaps TRBD1 (5 bases). This CDR3 is 15 amino acids long. From germline, CDR1 is SGHRS and CDR2 YFSETQ. Trimming stripped 4 bases from V and 8 bases from J, with 18 bases between. The CDR3: CASSRKVSRDEKLFF. CDR3 coding DNA: TGCGCCAGCAGCCGTAAAGTCAGCAGGGACGAAAAACTGTTTTTT. Looking up the rest from reference TRBV5-1 and TRBJ1-4 gives the full variable domain: KAGVTQTPRYLIKTRGQQVTLSCSPISGHRSVSWYQQTPGQGLQFLFEYFSETQRNKGNFPGRFSGRQFSNSRSEMNVSTLELGDSALYLCASSRKVSRDEKLFFGSGTQLSVL.

Only one count was recorded for this clone. This chain joins TRBV7-6 and TRBJ2-7; unclear D gene. CDR1 and CDR2 (germline): SGHVS, FNYEAQ. The CDR3 covers 14 residues. Trimming removed 1 base at V and 3 bases at J, with 10 bases between. The CDR3 DNA follows: TGTGCCAGCAGCTTAGACCCGGGTAGCTACGAGCAGTACTTC. Translation gives CASSLDPGSYEQYF.

The V call is TRBV10-3, the J call TRBJ1-4, with a tentative D call TRBD1 (6 bases). Trimming pared 4 bases from V and 6 bases from J, leaving 9 bases between. Germline CDR1 ENHRY, CDR2 SYGVKD. The CDR3 length is 13 residues. In DNA, the CDR3 is TGTGCCATCAGTGCCGGGGGCCATGAAAAACTGTTTTTT. Amino acid sequence: CAISAGGHEKLFF.

This clone has more than one count but fewer than ten. The gene calls are TRBV23-1 and TRBJ1-5; maybe TRBD1 (5 bases). TRBV23-1 is an ORF for which the function is uncertain. Trimming stripped 7 bases from V and 4 bases from J, with 11 bases between. This CDR3 has 13 residues. CDR3 region: CASIRVINQPQHF. CDR3 sequence (DNA): TGCGCCAGCATCAGGGTTATTAATCAGCCCCAGCATTTT.

The J gene is TRBJ2-7, the V gene TRBV2; 9 nucleotides line up with TRBD1. Per germline, CDR1 SNHLY and CDR2 FYNNEI. V dropped 6 bases and J dropped 5; count of bases not matched to a gene: 8. This CDR3 is built from 14 residues. CDR3 in amino acids: CASSGGQGADEQYF. DNA of the CDR3: TGTGCCAGCAGCGGGGGACAGGGAGCGGACGAGCAGTACTTC. Looking up the rest from reference TRBV2 and TRBJ2-7 gives the full variable domain: EPEVTQTPSHQVTQMGQEVILRCVPISNHLYFYWYRQILGQKVEFLVSFYNNEISEKSEIFDDQFSVERPDGSNFTLKIRSTKLEDSAMYFCASSGGQGADEQYFGPGTRLTVT.